This T cell receptor beta chain was retrieved from a study of blood T cell repertoires in COVID-19. This CDR3 spans 17 amino acids. Germline CDR1 MNHEY, CDR2 SVGEGT. Trimming left V 0 bases short and J 5 bases short, with 19 bases between. In the original processing: Researchers report that nucleated cell counts were estimated from reference gene primer amplification. The repertoire was sequenced with immunoSEQ multiplex PCR; TCRdb's copy has only in-frame clones and lacks some. That table furnishes V, J and clone size, whereas the DNA furnished D and trimming. The data contain approximately 140,000 clones, around 81% of them singletons.

The genes are TRBV6-2 or TRBV6-3 and TRBJ2-5; D is undetermined. Sequencing used peripheral blood. This clonotype was sampled from a woman aged 40-49 years with active or convalescent COVID-19. The CDR3 coding sequence is TGTGCCAGCAGTTACTCGATCGACTCCGTCAAGTGGGAGACCCAGTACTTC. Protein product: CASSYSIDSVKWETQYF.